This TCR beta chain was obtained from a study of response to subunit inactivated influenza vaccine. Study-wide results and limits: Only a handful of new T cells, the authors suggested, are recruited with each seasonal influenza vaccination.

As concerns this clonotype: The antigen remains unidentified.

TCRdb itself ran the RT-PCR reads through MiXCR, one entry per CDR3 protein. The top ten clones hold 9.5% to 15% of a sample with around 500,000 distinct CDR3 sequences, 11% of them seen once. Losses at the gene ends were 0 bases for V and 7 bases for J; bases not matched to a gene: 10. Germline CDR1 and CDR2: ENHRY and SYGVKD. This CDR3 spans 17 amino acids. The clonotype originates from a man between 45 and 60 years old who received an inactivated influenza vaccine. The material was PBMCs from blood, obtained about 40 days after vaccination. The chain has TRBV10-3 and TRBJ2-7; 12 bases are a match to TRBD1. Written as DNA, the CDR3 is TGTGCCATCAGTGAGTCAACTTCCGGGACAGGGGGCCTGGAGCAGTACTTC. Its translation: CAISESTSGTGGLEQYF.